Presented here are 20 T cell receptor beta chains from one specimen sequenced in a study of beta chain features in type 1 diabetes. TCRB transcripts that were expressed got sequenced, as all of the isolated RNA had been reverse transcribed. This table comes from immunoSEQ multiplex PCR, and its TCRdb copy is limited to in-frame clones, with some not included. The sample has about 660,000 clones, over 11% seen once; the top ten hold less than 0.04%. Notes on the study in general: Moderately but significantly shorter TCRB CDR3s were found in Type 1 diabetes patients in all four CD4+ subsets.

These receptors have no identified antigens. Material for sequencing was naive CD4+ T cells from blood. These receptors came from a man aged 18 to 29 with type 1 diabetes.

In its sample, this clone was seen a few times. The gene calls are TRBV30 and TRBJ2-1; tentative D call: TRBD2 (5 bases). CDR3 size: 12 residues. V lost 2 bases, J lost 4 bases, and 6 bases lay in between. CDR1 and CDR2 from the germline V gene are GTSNPN and SVGIG (reference sequence). CDR3: CAWSPGYNEQFF. Written as DNA, the CDR3 is TGTGCCTGGAGTCCGGGGTACAATGAGCAGTTCTTC.

The chain carries TRBV10-3 and TRBJ2-3, with D uncertain. Looked up from germline, CDR1 is ENHRY and CDR2 is SYGVKD. V shed 4 bases and J shed 5 bases, with 19 bases lying between them. The CDR3 has 16 residues. The CDR3 region has the DNA TGTGCCATCAGTGGGATTAGCTTGAGGTCTAAAGATACGCAGTATTTT. As protein: CAISGISLRSKDTQYF.

The chain recombines TRBV6-6 with TRBJ2-3, with 10 nucleotides matching TRBD2. This CDR3 is built from 16 residues. The V and J ends lost 0 bases and 1 base, in that order; junction bases with no gene match: 1. CDR1 and CDR2 from the germline V gene are MNHNY and SVGAGI (reference sequence). The CDR3 coding sequence is TGTGCCAGCAGTTACTCCGGACTAGCGGGCACAGATACGCAGTATTTT. This encodes CASSYSGLAGTDTQYF.

This clone was counted between two and nine times. The rearrangement links TRBV28 to TRBJ2-7, with D perhaps given as TRBD1 or TRBD2 (5 bases each). Germline-derived CDR1 and CDR2 are MDHEN and SYDVKM. The CDR3 spans 15 residues. The CDR3 DNA reads as TGTGCCAGCAGTTTCGACGGGGTTGGGACCGGAGTATTGGTAGTC. Residues: CASSFDGVGTGVLVV.

The rearrangement uses TRBV30 and TRBJ1-3; no firm D call. V lost 0 bases and J 7 bases, leaving 10 bases between the germline ends. Per germline, CDR1 GTSNPN and CDR2 SVGIG (reference sequence). This CDR3 region has 13 residues. CDR3 loop: CAWSVTLYNTIYF. The CDR3 DNA is TGTGCCTGGAGTGTCACTCTCTACAACACCATATATTTT.

This clone was detected a few times. V gene TRBV11-3 combines with J gene TRBJ2-5; D may be TRBD2 (5 bases). CDR3 length equals 14 residues. Per the germline V gene, CDR1 is SGHNT and CDR2 is YENEEA. V lost 4 bases to trimming and J lost 4 bases, with 13 bases between them. The DNA for the CDR3 is TGTGCCAGCAGCTCCCGAGGGCCCGGAGAGACCCAGTACTTC. Amino acid sequence: CASSSRGPGETQYF.

This clone has just a few counts. The chain carries TRBV6-1 and TRBJ1-2, with D hard to call. Trimming shortened V by 3 bases and J by 5 bases, and 13 bases separated the two germline ends. The V gene's germline CDR1 is MNHNS and CDR2 SASEGT. There are 14 residues in the CDR3. The CDR3 here is CASSEPGQEYGYTF. CDR3 nucleotides: TGTGCCAGCAGTGAGCCGGGCCAAGAATATGGCTACACCTTC.

This clone was counted a few times. The rearrangement joins TRBV15 to TRBJ2-2; D is uncertain. The V and J ends lost 3 bases and 11 bases respectively, with 7 bases between them. The CDR3 totals 11 residues. Looked up from germline, CDR1 is LNHNV and CDR2 is YYDKDF (reference sequence). In nucleotides, the CDR3 is TGTGCCACCAGCAGGAGCAGAGAGCTGTTTTTT. Translation: CATSRSRELFF.

Regarding this clone: A read error may account for a junction end that differs from germline. Distinct nucleotide sequences in the sample also encode this CDR3. This rearrangement joins TRBV4-2 to TRBJ2-5; 14 positions match TRBD2. The germline gives CDR1 LGHNA, CDR2 YNFKEQ. The CDR3 consists of 16 residues. The CDR3 region is CASSQGTSGSGETQYF. The CDR3 DNA is TGTGCCAGCAGTCAAGGGACTAGCGGGAGCGGAGAGACCCAGTACTTC.

This chain connects TRBV11-2 to TRBJ2-1; D remains unclear. Germline values: CDR1 SGHAT, CDR2 FQNNGV. This CDR3 comprises 15 residues. V was cut by 3 bases and J by 1 base, with 10 bases left in between. The CDR3 DNA follows: TGTGCCAGCAGCTTGAGACTTGGATCCTACAATGAGCAGTTCTTC. Residues: CASSLRLGSYNEQFF. The whole variable domain, filled in from reference TRBV11-2 and TRBJ2-1, reads EAGVAQSPRYKIIEKRQSVAFWCNPISGHATLYWYQQILGQGPKLLIQFQNNGVVDDSQLPKDRFSAERLKGVDSTLKIQPAKLEDSAVYLCASSLRLGSYNEQFFGPGTRLTVL.

This clone was found a few times. The gene calls are TRBV2 and TRBJ2-7; D gene ambiguous. V lost 4 bases, J lost 3 bases, and 1 base lay in between. Germline CDR1 and CDR2: SNHLY and FYNNEI. The CDR3 has 10 amino acids. The CDR3 is CASSGYEQYF. CDR3 in DNA: TGTGCCAGCAGTGGCTACGAGCAGTACTTC.

The sample holds a few counts of this clone. The V call is TRBV2, the J call TRBJ2-7, with TRBD2 identical over 16 bases. With V trimmed by 6 bases and J by 4 bases, 6 bases remained unmatched. Germline V gene data show CDR1 as SNHLY and CDR2 as FYNNEI. This CDR3 has 16 residues. The CDR3 here is CASRQGLAGGRYEQYF. The CDR3 nucleotides read TGTGCCAGCAGGCAGGGACTAGCGGGAGGGAGGTACGAGCAGTACTTC.

The V call is TRBV7-3, the J call TRBJ2-1, with unresolved D. The CDR3 has 15 residues. Germline CDR1 reads SGHTA; CDR2 reads FQGTGA. Trimming removed 5 bases at V and 1 base at J, with 12 bases between. In DNA form, the CDR3 reads TGTGCCAGCAGCCCTACGGACCTTTCCTACAATGAGCAGTTCTTC. Amino acids: CASSPTDLSYNEQFF.

About this clone itself: Other DNA sequences in the sample encode the same CDR3. V usage is TRBV18 and J usage is TRBJ2-3; D unclear. Per germline, CDR1 KGHSH and CDR2 LQKENI. Trimming pared 5 bases from V and 0 bases from J, leaving 6 bases between. The CDR3 totals 13 residues. The CDR3 is CASSSASTDTQYF. The CDR3 bases are TGTGCCAGCTCAAGCGCTAGCACAGATACGCAGTATTTT.

This chain links TRBV29-1 with TRBJ2-3, with D hard to call. Trimming removed 5 bases from V and 3 bases from J, with 3 bases in between. There are 10 residues in the CDR3. Germline V gene sequence: CDR1 SQVTM, CDR2 ANQGSEA. CDR3 DNA sequence: TGCAGCGTTCATACAGATACGCAGTATTTT. Translation: CSVHTDTQYF.

This clone was seen more than once but under ten times. J is TRBJ1-1 and V is TRBV10-3; TRBD1 might be the D (5 bases). CDR1 and CDR2 from the germline V gene are ENHRY and SYGVKD. V gave up 2 bases and J gave up 3 bases, with 7 bases separating them. The CDR3 spans 13 residues. DNA of the CDR3: TGTGCCATCAGTGAGGAGGGGTACACTGAAGCTTTCTTT. Translation gives CAISEEGYTEAFF.

CDR3 sequence: CASSRDRGLNEQFF. The CDR3 DNA reads as TGTGCCAGTTCCCGGGACAGGGGGTTGAATGAGCAGTTCTTC. This rearrangement joins TRBV2 to TRBJ2-1, with 11 bases lining up with TRBD1. The CDR3 has 14 residues. CDR1 is SNHLY, CDR2 FYNNEI, per germline. V dropped 9 bases and J dropped 7; count of bases not matched to a gene: 8.

The chain recombines TRBV6-1 with TRBJ1-2; weak D call: TRBD1 (5 bases). The CDR3 totals 16 residues. V gave up 4 bases and J gave up 5 bases, with 20 bases separating them. CDR1 MNHNS and CDR2 SASEGT come from the germline V gene. The DNA of the CDR3 is TGTGCCAGCAGTGCGATCGGGGGAAGCGATGGGTATGGCTACACCTTC. Its translation is CASSAIGGSDGYGYTF.

The rearrangement uses TRBV25-1 and TRBJ2-3, with D possibly TRBD2 on 5 matching bases. This CDR3 has 15 residues. Germline V lookup: CDR1 MGHDK, CDR2 SYGVNS. The V gene lost 2 bases and the J gene lost 1 base, with 10 bases spanning the gap. The DNA for the CDR3 is TGTGCCAGCAGTGAAGGAGGCAGTCGCACAGATACGCAGTATTTT. It codes for CASSEGGSRTDTQYF.

This chain connects TRBV25-1 to TRBJ1-3, with D possibly matching TRBD1 (5 bases). CDR1 is MGHDK and CDR2 is SYGVNS in the germline V gene. This CDR3 spans 18 amino acids. Trimming removed 5 bases at V and 3 bases at J, with 23 bases between. CDR3 in DNA: TGTGCCAGCAGTTCTCCCGTTCACGGGACTGTCCTTGGAAACACCATATATTTT. It encodes CASSSPVHGTVLGNTIYF.